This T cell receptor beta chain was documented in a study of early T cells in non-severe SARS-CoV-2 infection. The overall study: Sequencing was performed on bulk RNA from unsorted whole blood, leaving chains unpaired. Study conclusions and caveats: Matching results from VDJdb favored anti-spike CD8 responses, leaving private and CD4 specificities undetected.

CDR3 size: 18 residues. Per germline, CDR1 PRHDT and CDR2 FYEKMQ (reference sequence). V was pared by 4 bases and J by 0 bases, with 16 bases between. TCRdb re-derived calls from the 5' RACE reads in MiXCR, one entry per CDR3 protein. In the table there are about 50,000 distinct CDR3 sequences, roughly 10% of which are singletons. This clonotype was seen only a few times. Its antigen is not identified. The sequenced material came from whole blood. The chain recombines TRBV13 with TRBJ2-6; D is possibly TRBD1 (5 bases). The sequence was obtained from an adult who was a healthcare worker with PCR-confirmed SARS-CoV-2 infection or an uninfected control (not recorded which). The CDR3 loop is CASSYNLDSLSGANVLTF. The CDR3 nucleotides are TGTGCCAGCAGCTATAATCTCGACAGCCTCTCTGGGGCCAACGTCCTGACTTTC.